Listed below are T cell receptor beta chains from one sample, sequenced in a study of blood T cell repertoires in COVID-19. Measured with immunoSEQ multiplex PCR; TCRdb has only the in-frame clones, and not every one. The table has about 430,000 clones, around 90% seen once. Sequencing input: peripheral blood. Receptor source: a man younger than 30 with COVID-19, enrolled during active disease. CDR3s include the opening cysteine and the closing phenylalanine or tryptophan. The D gene is left open where the match is weak. Size is omitted from some rows. Given values are once, few, many or a class for expanded clones.

TRBV18	-	16	-	TRBJ1-3	CASSPLEQGSGNTIYF	TGTGCCAGCTCACCACTCGAACAGGGCTCTGGAAACACCATATATTTT
TRBV21-1	-	12	-	TRBJ2-7	CASSNWTDEQYF	TGTGCCAGCAGCAACTGGACAGACGAGCAGTACTTC
TRBV2	TRBD2	16	-	TRBJ2-1	CASSEGGLAGGNEQFF	TGTGCCAGCAGTGAAGGGGGACTAGCGGGAGGAAATGAGCAGTTCTTC
TRBV20-1	-	14	once	TRBJ2-5	CSANDGGTWETQYF	TGCAGTGCTAATGACGGTGGTACTTGGGAGACCCAGTACTTC
TRBV3-1/TRBV3-2	-	18	-	TRBJ2-6	CASSQGPGSISGANVLTF	TGTGCCAGCAGCCAAGGTCCAGGCTCAATCTCTGGGGCCAACGTCCTGACTTTC
TRBV5-4	-	14	-	TRBJ1-3	CASSSMEAGNTIYF	TGTGCCAGCAGTAGTATGGAGGCTGGAAACACCATATATTTT
TRBV3-1/TRBV3-2	-	16	-	TRBJ2-6	CASSQDGGLGANVLTF	TGTGCCAGCAGCCAAGACGGGGGGCTTGGGGCCAACGTCCTGACTTTC
TRBV4-1	TRBD1	16	-	TRBJ2-5	CASSQPGQGAGETQYF	TGCGCCAGCAGCCAACCGGGACAGGGGGCCGGGGAGACCCAGTACTTC
TRBV2	-	13	-	TRBJ2-7	CASGRTEAYEQYF	TGTGCCAGCGGGCGGACAGAAGCCTACGAGCAGTACTTC
TRBV7-3	-	14	-	TRBJ2-3	CASSFGAASDTQYF	TGTGCCAGCAGCTTTGGAGCGGCAAGCGATACGCAGTATTTT
TRBV7-2	TRBD2	16	-	TRBJ2-3	CASRPRTSGVSDTQYF	TGTGCCAGCAGACCCCGGACTAGCGGGGTGTCGGATACGCAGTATTTT
TRBV30	TRBD2	15	-	TRBJ2-2	CAWSVPLAETGELFF	TGTGCCTGGAGTGTTCCACTAGCGGAGACCGGGGAGCTGTTTTTT
TRBV5-1	-	16	-	TRBJ2-3	CASSPQPGPSTDTQYF	TGCGCCAGCAGCCCCCAACCAGGGCCTAGCACAGATACGCAGTATTTT
TRBV19	TRBD1	16	-	TRBJ1-1	CASSNRPTRGVTEAFF	TGTGCCAGTAGTAACAGACCTACCAGGGGGGTCACTGAAGCTTTCTTT
TRBV10-2	TRBD2	15	-	TRBJ2-7	CASRVLAGDGWEQYF	TGCGCCAGCAGAGTACTAGCGGGAGACGGGTGGGAGCAGTACTTC
TRBV6-6	TRBD2	16	-	TRBJ2-5	CASSYSGTSGRETQYF	TGTGCCAGCAGTTACTCAGGGACTAGCGGGAGAGAGACCCAGTACTTC
TRBV24-1	TRBD1	14	few	TRBJ1-5	CATSDTGGRQPQHF	TGTGCCACCAGTGACACAGGGGGAAGGCAGCCCCAGCATTTT
TRBV5-4	TRBD2	18	-	TRBJ2-5	CASSSPETSGRRGETQYF	TGTGCCAGCAGCTCCCCCGAGACTAGCGGGAGGCGAGGAGAGACCCAGTACTTC
TRBV3-1/TRBV3-2	TRBD1	14	-	TRBJ2-5	CASSQARGLETQYF	TGTGCCAGCAGCCAAGCCAGGGGGCTCGAGACCCAGTACTTC
TRBV27	-	15	-	TRBJ2-2	CASSFRQGGTGELFF	TGTGCCAGCAGTTTCCGGCAGGGGGGTACCGGGGAGCTGTTTTTT
TRBV27	-	14	-	TRBJ2-5	CASSLRGGSETQYF	TGTGCCAGCAGTTTGAGGGGGGGAAGTGAGACCCAGTACTTC
TRBV6-5	-	16	-	TRBJ1-6	CASSYSLRTGNSPLHF	TGTGCCAGCAGTTACTCTCTCCGGACGGGGAATTCACCCCTCCACTTT
TRBV5-1	-	13	-	TRBJ1-4	CASSLAGVEKLFF	TGCGCCAGCAGCTTGGCAGGGGTCGAAAAACTGTTTTTT
TRBV7-9	-	10	-	TRBJ2-1	CASSFYEQFF	TGTGCCAGCAGCTTCTATGAGCAGTTCTTC
TRBV25-1	TRBD2	15	-	TRBJ2-1	CASSLGVAGAGEQFF	TGTGCCAGCAGTCTGGGGGTAGCGGGGGCTGGCGAGCAGTTCTTC
TRBV6-1	-	14	-	TRBJ1-2	CASSEDHRDYGYTF	TGTGCCAGCAGTGAAGATCACAGGGACTATGGCTACACCTTC
TRBV11-2	TRBD2	16	-	TRBJ2-3	CASSLGLAGEADTQYF	TGTGCCAGCAGCTTAGGACTAGCGGGAGAGGCGGATACGCAGTATTTT
TRBV19	TRBD1	15	-	TRBJ2-1	CASSISGQGYNEQFF	TGTGCCAGTAGTATATCGGGACAGGGCTACAATGAGCAGTTCTTC
TRBV2	TRBD2	15	-	TRBJ2-1	CASSFQGLAENEQFF	TGTGCCAGCAGTTTCCAGGGACTAGCGGAGAATGAGCAGTTCTTC
TRBV24-1	-	13	-	TRBJ1-1	CATSEAPNTEAFF	TGTGCCACCAGCGAGGCCCCGAATACTGAAGCTTTCTTT
TRBV10-2	-	14	-	TRBJ1-2	CASSAGTTNYGYTF	TGCGCCAGCAGTGCCGGGACAACAAACTATGGCTACACCTTC
TRBV9	TRBD2	16	few	TRBJ2-1	CASSETSGRALGEQFF	TGTGCCAGCAGCGAGACTAGCGGGAGGGCCTTGGGTGAGCAGTTCTTC
TRBV11-2	-	11	-	TRBJ2-3	CASSSSDTQYF	TGTGCCAGCAGCTCCTCAGATACGCAGTATTTT
TRBV15	-	13	-	TRBJ2-7	CATSRDSYYEQYF	TGTGCCACCAGCAGGGACAGCTACTACGAGCAGTACTTC
TRBV10-2	-	15	-	TRBJ2-1	CASSEFLDYSNEQFF	TGCGCCAGCAGTGAGTTCCTGGACTACAGCAATGAGCAGTTCTTC
TRBV12-5	TRBD1	13	-	TRBJ1-1	CASGSGQGGSAFF	TGTGCTAGTGGCTCTGGACAGGGAGGATCAGCTTTCTTT
TRBV9	TRBD2	15	-	TRBJ2-3	CASSVGDSGTDTQYF	TGTGCCAGCAGCGTAGGTGATAGCGGGACAGATACGCAGTATTTT
TRBV5-6	TRBD1	14	-	TRBJ1-2	CASSLDRGDYGYTF	TGTGCCAGCAGCTTAGACAGGGGGGACTATGGCTACACCTTC
TRBV6-6	-	15	-	TRBJ2-1	CASSSRQVSYNEQFF	TGTGCCAGCAGTTCTCGACAGGTCTCCTACAATGAGCAGTTCTTC